This TCR beta chain was sequenced during a study of blood T cell repertoires in COVID-19. Looking at the study overall: Samples of COVID-19 (acute and convalescent) were obtained from the United States, Italy and Spain. Sample material is recorded as cDNA or gDNA derived from T cells, B-cell-depleted T cells, or PBMCs.

Under the authors' procedure: Researchers report that nucleated cell counts were estimated from reference gene primer amplification. This table comes from immunoSEQ multiplex PCR, and its TCRdb copy is limited to in-frame clones, with some not included. Clone size and V and J calls were adopted from that table, with D and trimming inferred from the DNA. Altogether about 190,000 clones are present, more than 70% being singletons, with the ten largest covering around 5%. J gave up 8 bases and V 4 bases, and 7 bases lay outside the gene matches. The CDR3 length is 15 residues. Germline V gene data show CDR1 as SGHTA and CDR2 as FQGNSA. Categorization into cohorts depended on clinical history that participants reported.

This chain uses TRBV7-2 with TRBJ2-1; 11 nucleotides agree with TRBD2. The clonotype originates from a man aged 40-49 years with acute COVID-19. Source material: PBMCs or T cells enriched from blood (not recorded which). The CDR3 region has the DNA TGTGCCAGCAGCTCTCGACTAGCGGGGAAGGATGAGCAGTTCTTC. Its translation is CASSSRLAGKDEQFF.